This entry describes one T cell receptor beta chain. Sequencing was performed with immunoSEQ multiplex PCR; in TCRdb, only in-frame clones are kept and a portion is missing. The table lists fewer than 110,000 clones, about 93% of them singletons, with roughly 1.3% in the top ten. The data derive from a study of blood T cell repertoires in COVID-19. Source material: peripheral blood. The sequence derives from a woman aged 25-40 years with acute or convalescent COVID-19.

CDR3 in DNA: TGTGCCAGTAGTAAGATCAGCGATCCCTATGGCTACACCTTC. Amino acids: CASSKISDPYGYTF. The genes are TRBV19 and TRBJ1-2; no definite D call. CDR3 size: 14 residues. CDR1 and CDR2 from the germline V gene are LNHDA and SQIVND (reference sequence). Trimming took off 4 bases at V and 4 bases at J, with 13 bases between the two ends.